Each of the 31 T cell receptor beta chains below was sequenced from the same sample in a study of PD-L1 blockade in urothelial cancer. TCRdb's table, derived via immunoSEQ multiplex PCR, lists solely in-frame clones and lacks some. The sample yields some 120,000 clones, 85% to 95% seen once. Time point of the sample: peripheral blood 6 weeks after treatment start. This specimen consisted of PBMCs, obtained around atezolizumab (anti-PD-L1) treatment. The origin of the receptors is a man in his sixties with urothelial cancer.

DNA of the CDR3: TGTGCCAGCAGAAGGGACAGGTCCGACACTGAAGCTTTCTTT. Protein product: CASRRDRSDTEAFF. This chain uses TRBV6-6 with TRBJ1-1, with TRBD1 matching 8 bases. The CDR3 is 14 amino acids. CDR1 is MNHNY and CDR2 is SVGAGI in the germline V gene (reference sequence). Trimming cost V 6 bases and J 3 bases; bases outside gene matches: 6.

The rearrangement links TRBV11-2 to TRBJ2-4; D perhaps matches TRBD2 (6 bases). CDR1 is SGHAT, CDR2 FQNNGV, per germline. The CDR3 covers 16 residues. Trimming pared 3 bases from V and 0 bases from J, leaving 12 bases between. This CDR3 reads CASSLVGGLAKNIQYF. The CDR3 DNA reads TGTGCCAGCAGCTTGGTGGGGGGTCTAGCCAAAAACATTCAGTACTTC.

This clone occurred once. The V call is TRBV7-8, the J call TRBJ2-7; D gene ambiguous. The CDR3 is 15 amino acids. CDR1 and CDR2 (germline): SGHVS, FQNEAQ. The ends were cut back, 0 bases at V and 5 bases at J, with 14 bases in the middle. The CDR3, as DNA: TGTGCCAGCAGCTTAGCGGCCGGGTTGAAAAACGAGCAGTACTTC. It translates to CASSLAAGLKNEQYF.

This chain's CDR3 is CASSYSQGIGEAFF. The DNA for the CDR3 is TGTGCCAGCAGCTATTCCCAGGGGATTGGTGAAGCTTTCTTT. V usage is TRBV11-3 and J usage is TRBJ1-1; possible D gene TRBD1, 6 bases. This CDR3 comprises 14 residues. Trimming took off 4 bases at V and 7 bases at J, with 16 bases between the two ends. Germline-derived CDR1 and CDR2 are SGHNT and YENEEA.

This clone occurred once. The chain uses TRBV28 and TRBJ2-5; possible D gene TRBD1, 6 bases. Germline CDR1 and CDR2: MDHEN and SYDVKM. This CDR3 contains 13 residues. V dropped 4 bases and J dropped 5 bases, with 11 bases sitting between them. The CDR3 spells CASSSTGSETQYF. The CDR3 DNA reads TGTGCCAGCAGTTCCACAGGGAGCGAGACCCAGTACTTC.

The chain combines TRBV5-1 with TRBJ2-7, with 10 bases aligning to TRBD1. The CDR3 consists of 14 residues. J was trimmed by 7 bases and V by 2 bases; bases with no gene match: 6. Germline CDR1 reads SGHRS; CDR2 reads YFSETQ. In DNA, the CDR3 is TGCGCCAGCAGCTTCGACAGGGGGCTGGGGGAGCAGTACTTC. Its protein is CASSFDRGLGEQYF.

The J gene is TRBJ1-1, the V gene TRBV6-5; D is undetermined. CDR3 length equals 15 residues. V was cut by 4 bases and J by 0 bases, with 12 bases left in between. Per germline, CDR1 MNHEY and CDR2 SVGAGI. For the CDR3, the DNA is TGTGCCAGCAGTTTAGGAGCATCATTGAACACTGAAGCTTTCTTT. Amino acids: CASSLGASLNTEAFF.

V usage is TRBV5-5 and J usage is TRBJ2-7; TRBD2 matches at 7 bases. From germline, CDR1 is SGHKS and CDR2 YYEKEE (reference sequence). This CDR3 spans 12 amino acids. The J segment lost 4 bases and the V segment lost 6 bases, leaving 4 bases of the junction unmatched. Here the CDR3 reads CASTRGEYEQYF. The DNA of the CDR3 is TGTGCCAGCACCCGGGGGGAGTACGAGCAGTACTTC.

This sequence joins TRBV11-1 and TRBJ2-1; D remains unclear. Trimming removed 5 bases from V and 2 bases from J, with 13 bases in between. The germline gives CDR1 SGHAT, CDR2 FQDESV (reference sequence). The length of the CDR3 is 15 residues. The CDR3 bases are TGTGCCAGCAGCCAAGGAGTGGCGGCCTACAATGAGCAGTTCTTC. Translation gives CASSQGVAAYNEQFF.

The chain has TRBV7-8 and TRBJ1-2; D ambiguous. CDR3 length: 14 residues. The germline CDR1 and CDR2 sequences are SGHVS and FQNEAQ. V lost 5 bases and J lost 5, with 15 bases in between. The CDR3: CASSPAGGIYGYTF. DNA for the CDR3: TGTGCCAGCAGCCCAGCGGGCGGCATATATGGCTACACCTTC.

This clone has only one observation. This chain uses TRBV20-1 with TRBJ2-7, with 7 bases identical to TRBD2. CDR1 and CDR2 from the germline V gene are DFQATT and SNEGSKA (reference sequence). There are 11 residues in the CDR3. Trimming at V came to 5 bases and at J to 5 bases, leaving 3 bases not matched to a gene. The CDR3 region is CSAWGGDEQYF. The CDR3 coding sequence is TGCAGTGCTTGGGGGGGGGACGAGCAGTACTTC.

V usage is TRBV9 and J usage is TRBJ2-5; 9 positions match TRBD1. The CDR3 consists of 14 residues. J gave up 5 bases and V 3 bases, and 5 bases lay outside the gene matches. Germline CDR1 is SGDLS and CDR2 is YYNGEE. The CDR3 DNA follows: TGTGCCAGCAGCGCGAACAGGGGGCTGGAGACCCAGTACTTC. Encoded protein: CASSANRGLETQYF.

Only one count was recorded for this clone. The CDR3 DNA reads as TGTGCCAGCAGCTTGGCGGACAGCCGGTACGAGCAGTACTTC. Its translation is CASSLADSRYEQYF. The rearrangement links TRBV5-4 to TRBJ2-7; D may be TRBD1 (6 bases). CDR3 length: 14 amino acids. The germline V gene encodes CDR1 SGHNT and CDR2 YYREEE (reference sequence). Trimming took off 0 bases at V and 4 bases at J, with 11 bases between the two ends. Supplemented by reference TRBV5-4 and TRBJ2-7, the full variable domain reads ETGVTQSPTHLIKTRGQQVTLRCSSQSGHNTVSWYQQALGQGPQFIFQYYREEENGRGNFPPRFSGLQFPNYSSELNVNALELDDSALYLCASSLADSRYEQYFGPGTRLTVT.

The chain couples TRBV7-2 to TRBJ2-5; weak D call: TRBD2 (6 bases). Germline CDR1 reads SGHTA; CDR2 reads FQGNSA. The length of the CDR3 is 17 residues. V lost 4 bases and J lost 0, with 18 bases in between. CDR3: CASSSFPRGLYQETQYF. As DNA, the CDR3 is TGTGCCAGCAGCTCATTTCCTAGGGGACTGTACCAAGAGACCCAGTACTTC.

The J gene is TRBJ1-3, the V gene TRBV18; no clear D gene. CDR1 and CDR2 from the germline V gene are KGHSH and LQKENI. CDR3 length: 15 amino acids. With 3 bases removed from V and 0 bases from J, the gap between germline ends came to 9 bases. For the CDR3, the DNA is TGTGCCAGCTCACCCCAGTCGCCCTCTGGAAACACCATATATTTT. It is translated as CASSPQSPSGNTIYF.

This chain joins TRBV6-5 and TRBJ2-7; 12 nucleotides align to TRBD2. The J segment lost 7 bases and the V segment lost 5 bases, leaving 0 bases of the junction unmatched. The CDR3 runs 12 residues. CDR1 is MNHEY and CDR2 is SVGAGI in the germline V gene. CDR3 protein: CASSGLAGEQYF. In nucleotides, the CDR3 is TGTGCCAGCAGTGGACTAGCGGGGGAGCAGTACTTC.

V is TRBV11-2 and J is TRBJ2-5; the match to TRBD2 covers 7 bases. V lost 5 bases, J lost 1 base, and 4 bases stayed unmatched. The CDR3 totals 14 residues. Germline CDR1 reads SGHAT; CDR2 reads FQNNGV. The chain's CDR3 is CASSRGGTQETQYF. CDR3 DNA sequence: TGTGCCAGCAGCCGCGGGGGTACCCAAGAGACCCAGTACTTC.

A single count supports this clone. The chain links TRBV2 to TRBJ1-1; D perhaps matches TRBD1 (6 bases). Trimming left V 7 bases short and J 7 bases short, with 19 bases between. The CDR3 has 14 residues. Germline CDR1 is SNHLY and CDR2 is FYNNEI. This chain's CDR3 is CASITTGSGVEAFF. CDR3 nucleotides: TGTGCCAGCATTACGACAGGTTCAGGAGTTGAAGCTTTCTTT.

This chain links TRBV19 with TRBJ2-1; 10 nucleotides align to TRBD1. This CDR3 region has 15 residues. Germline lookup yields CDR1 LNHDA and CDR2 SQIVND (reference sequence). Trimming removed 6 bases from V and 4 bases from J; junction bases left unmatched: 6. The CDR3 loop is CASRVTGGSYNEQFF. The CDR3 DNA is TGTGCCAGTAGGGTGACAGGGGGCAGTTACAATGAGCAGTTCTTC.

The V gene is TRBV11-2, the J gene TRBJ2-4; 8 bases line up with TRBD2. V shed 4 bases and J 5 bases; nucleotides not matched to a gene: 7. The CDR3 has 15 amino acids. From germline, CDR1 is SGHAT and CDR2 FQNNGV. The CDR3 region has the DNA TGTGCCAGCAGCTCGGGAGGGGGATCCCAAAACATTCAGTACTTC. Its protein is CASSSGGGSQNIQYF.

The chain joins TRBV27 to TRBJ2-2; TRBD1 aligns across 7 bases. Germline loops: CDR1 MNHEY, CDR2 SMNVEV (reference sequence). This CDR3 is 17 amino acids long. J gave up 0 bases and V 6 bases, and 10 bases lay outside the gene matches. The CDR3 reads CASRPERGPPNTGELFF. CDR3 nucleotide sequence: TGTGCCAGCAGACCAGAAAGGGGGCCTCCGAACACCGGGGAGCTGTTTTTT.

CDR3 amino acids: CASSQDRGRSNEKLFF. CDR3 in DNA: TGTGCCAGCAGCCAAGACAGGGGGCGGAGTAATGAAAAACTGTTTTTT. The chain uses TRBV4-2 and TRBJ1-4, with 8 bases fitting TRBD1. The CDR3 totals 16 residues. Germline V gene lookup returns CDR1 LGHNA and CDR2 YNFKEQ. After removal of 0 bases from V and 4 bases from J, the junction contained 4 bases not matched to a gene.

The gene calls are TRBV9 and TRBJ2-1, with D possibly matching TRBD2 (5 bases). The V gene lost 2 bases and the J gene lost 9 bases, with 12 bases spanning the gap. This CDR3 spans 13 amino acids. The germline CDR1 and CDR2 sequences are SGDLS and YYNGEE. The DNA of the CDR3 is TGTGCCAGCAGCGTCGATTTCAGCGGTGAGCAGTTCTTC. As protein: CASSVDFSGEQFF.

The rearrangement links TRBV6-5 to TRBJ2-1; D might be TRBD2 (5 bases). CDR1 MNHEY and CDR2 SVGAGI come from the germline V gene. The CDR3 runs 11 residues. Trimming took 2 bases from V and 9 from J, leaving 5 bases between them. The chain's CDR3 is CASSYAGEQFF. The CDR3 region has the DNA TGTGCCAGCAGTTACGCGGGTGAGCAGTTCTTC.

This chain uses TRBV21-1 with TRBJ2-3; the table's D gene call, TRBD2, was not cross checked with the DNA. TRBV21-1 is annotated as a pseudogene. This CDR3 region has 18 residues. For the CDR3, the DNA is TGTGCCAGCAGCAAAGGGGGTGCGGGGGGGCCCTACACAGATACGCAGTATTTT. Amino acid sequence: CASSKGGAGGPYTDTQYF.

The chain carries TRBV28 and TRBJ2-1; 7 bases line up with TRBD2. V trimming: 5 bases; J trimming: 5 bases; junction bases outside the gene matches: 6. This CDR3 contains 14 residues. CDR1 is MDHEN and CDR2 is SYDVKM in the germline V gene. The CDR3 coding sequence is TGTGCCAGCAGTAGCAGCGGGGTGAACAATGAGCAGTTCTTC. Translated: CASSSSGVNNEQFF.

The chain recombines TRBV10-3 with TRBJ1-5; D is perhaps TRBD1 (5 bases). The V end was cut by 0 bases, the J end by 4 bases, with 16 bases between. Germline V gene sequence: CDR1 ENHRY, CDR2 SYGVKD. The CDR3 runs to 17 residues. CDR3 sequence (DNA): TGTGCCATCAGTGAGTCGGATTCACCAGGGCGAAATCAGCCCCAGCATTTT. It translates to CAISESDSPGRNQPQHF.

J is TRBJ2-3 and V is TRBV10-3, with 9 bases matching TRBD1. The ends lost 4 bases at V and 3 bases at J; junction bases unmatched: 5. The CDR3 contains 15 residues. Germline lookup yields CDR1 ENHRY and CDR2 SYGVKD. The CDR3 region is CAISGGTGLTDTQYF. The DNA of the CDR3 is TGTGCCATCAGTGGCGGGACAGGGCTTACAGATACGCAGTATTTT.

This clone appeared a single time. The chain links TRBV15 to TRBJ2-2; D is possibly TRBD1 (5 bases). The V end lost 4 bases, the J end lost 4 bases, and 10 bases lay between the germline ends. This CDR3 has 14 amino acids. CDR1 is LNHNV and CDR2 is YYDKDF in the germline V gene (reference sequence). CDR3 sequence reads: CATSMARVTGELFF. The CDR3 nucleotides read TGTGCCACCAGCATGGCCAGGGTCACCGGGGAGCTGTTTTTT.

V is TRBV7-2 and J is TRBJ2-5; D ambiguous. Germline V CDR1 and CDR2: SGHTA, FQGNSA. The CDR3 totals 16 residues. V lost 3 bases, J lost 1 base, and 15 bases lay in between. The CDR3 region is CASSLFFGERQETQYF. The CDR3 DNA reads TGTGCCAGCAGCTTGTTTTTCGGAGAACGCCAAGAGACCCAGTACTTC.

The chain is built from TRBV7-2 and TRBJ2-1; 7 bases are a match to TRBD2. Germline assignment: CDR1 SGHTA and CDR2 FQGNSA. J gave up 5 bases and V 6 bases, and 13 bases lay outside the gene matches. CDR3 length equals 16 residues. In DNA, the CDR3 is TGTGCCAGCAGTTCCTACGGGGGACTACCGAACAATGAGCAGTTCTTC. It translates to CASSSYGGLPNNEQFF.